This T cell receptor beta chain was profiled in a study of CD8+CD57+ T cells in acquired aplastic anemia. Across the study: Sorted cells (CD4+ and CD8+) yielded DNA amounts that averaged about 2.9 ug. Study-level results: In CD8+ cells, Simpson's diversity showed no significant difference between patients and controls. Patients and controls shared under 30 CD8+ CDR3 sequences, highly expressed in patients.

On this clonotype itself: The target antigen is unknown.

Profiles of TCR beta VDJ and CDR3 were generated from a genomic DNA template. Each CDR3 protein is one row after TCRdb ran MiXCR on the reads. The data hold about 180,000 distinct CDR3 sequences, with 48% observed a single time. Before being chosen for sequencing, patients had shown CD8+CD57+ cell expansion by flow cytometry. There was no therapy given to any patient before the blood sampling took place. The source of this sequence is a human donor with aplastic anemia. What was sequenced was sorted CD4+, CD8+, or CD8+CD57+ T cells (not recorded which) from PBMCs.

The CDR3 DNA is TGCGCCAGCAGCGAGCCGGGGTCCGAGGAGCTGTTTTTT. Protein sequence: CASSEPGSEELFF. The rearrangement joins TRBV10-1 to TRBJ2-2; TRBD2 is a possible D gene (5 bases). The germline V gene has CDR1 WNHNN and CDR2 SYGVQD (reference sequence). V lost 6 bases and J lost 10, with 15 bases in between. The CDR3 totals 13 residues.